A single sample gave rise to the 15 T cell receptor beta chains below, sequenced in a study of cytomegalovirus exposure and HLA in healthy donors. This PCR relied on a set of 60 Vbeta primers and 13 Jbeta primers. Sequenced by immunoSEQ multiplex PCR; TCRdb stores in-frame clones only, minus some. This sample yields 160,000 or so clones, of which 65% to 90% are seen a single time; around 10% belongs to the top ten. Sequenced: PBMCs. The receptors derive from a man aged 45 to 65 in good health and CMV-seropositive.

V gene TRBV5-1 combines with J gene TRBJ2-1; a weak D match, TRBD2 (6 bases). Trimming cost V 3 bases and J 5 bases, with 9 bases left between them. CDR1 and CDR2 (germline): SGHRS, YFSETQ. This CDR3 comprises 13 residues. CDR3 in DNA: TGCGCCAGCAGCTGGGACTTGAACAATGAGCAGTTCTTC. It is translated as CASSWDLNNEQFF.

The chain links TRBV10-3 to TRBJ2-3; the match to TRBD2 covers 9 bases. V lost 8 bases and J lost 0; bases outside the gene matches: 21. The germline CDR1 and CDR2 sequences are ENHRY and SYGVKD. This CDR3 has 20 amino acids. CDR3 residues: CAIAGVGLAGLARSTDTQYF. CDR3 DNA: TGTGCCATCGCGGGTGTCGGGCTAGCGGGGCTAGCAAGGAGCACAGATACGCAGTATTTT.

This clone was seen a single time. The chain joins TRBV30 to TRBJ1-1; 8 nucleotides match TRBD1. The germline V gene encodes CDR1 GTSNPN and CDR2 SVGIG (reference sequence). The junction had 8 bases not matched to a gene; V was cut back by 2 bases and J by 9 bases. The CDR3 runs to 13 residues. The CDR3 reads CAWSRRGTGKAFF. CDR3 bases: TGTGCCTGGAGTCGACGGGGGACAGGCAAAGCTTTCTTT. Full variable domain (rest looked up from reference TRBV30 and TRBJ1-1): SQTIHQWPATLVQPVGSPLSLECTVEGTSNPNLYWYRQAAGRGLQLLFYSVGIGQISSEVPQNLSASRPQDRQFILSSKKLLLSDSGFYLCAWSRRGTGKAFFGQGTRLTVV.

This chain joins TRBV7-2 and TRBJ2-3, with 12 nucleotides matching TRBD2. Germline loops: CDR1 SGHTA, CDR2 FQGNSA. V lost 1 base to trimming and J lost 0 bases; unmatched junction nucleotides: 5. The CDR3 contains 18 residues. The CDR3 bases are TGTGCCAGCAGCTTAGAGGCTAGCGGGGGGGCTAGCACAGATACGCAGTATTTT. The encoded protein is CASSLEASGGASTDTQYF.

The chain carries TRBV6-1 and TRBJ1-2, with 8 bases fitting TRBD1. The CDR3 runs to 14 residues. The J segment lost 1 base and the V segment lost 6 bases, leaving 4 bases of the junction unmatched. Germline values: CDR1 MNHNS, CDR2 SASEGT. CDR3 nucleotide sequence: TGTGCCAGCAGCGTGACAGGGGTTAACTATGGCTACACCTTC. It codes for CASSVTGVNYGYTF.

The CDR3 bases are TGTGCCAGCAGTGAATTCAGGGGTTCCTACAATGAGCAGTTCTTC. Protein: CASSEFRGSYNEQFF. The rearrangement links TRBV25-1 to TRBJ2-1; TRBD1 is a possible D gene (6 bases). CDR1 and CDR2 (germline): MGHDK, SYGVNS. This CDR3 contains 15 residues. Trimming removed 1 base at V and 1 base at J, with 8 bases between.

The chain couples TRBV5-1 to TRBJ2-2; D remains ambiguous. With 2 bases removed from V and 7 bases from J, the gap between germline ends came to 6 bases. Per germline, CDR1 SGHRS and CDR2 YFSETQ. This CDR3 region has 12 residues. The chain's CDR3 is CASSFPSGELFF. DNA of the CDR3: TGCGCCAGCAGCTTTCCCAGCGGGGAGCTGTTTTTT. Complete variable domain (other parts from reference TRBV5-1 and TRBJ2-2): KAGVTQTPRYLIKTRGQQVTLSCSPISGHRSVSWYQQTPGQGLQFLFEYFSETQRNKGNFPGRFSGRQFSNSRSEMNVSTLELGDSALYLCASSFPSGELFFGEGSRLTVL.

The chain joins TRBV30 to TRBJ2-3, with D possibly being TRBD2 (6 bases). Trimming took 1 base from V and 2 from J, leaving 13 bases between them. Per germline, CDR1 GTSNPN and CDR2 SVGIG (reference sequence). The CDR3 runs 15 residues. The CDR3 loop is CAWSGLALDTDTQYF. As DNA, the CDR3 is TGTGCCTGGAGTGGCCTAGCGTTGGACACAGATACGCAGTATTTT.

J is TRBJ2-1 and V is TRBV10-3; D is unresolved. There are 12 residues in the CDR3. Germline values: CDR1 ENHRY, CDR2 SYGVKD. Between the trimmed V and J ends, which lost 6 bases and 4 bases, there was a span of 7 bases. CDR3 coding DNA: TGTGCCATCAGCTTAAATTACAATGAGCAGTTCTTC. Protein: CAISLNYNEQFF.

The chain has TRBV19 and TRBJ2-7; 10 bases map to TRBD2. Germline loops: CDR1 LNHDA, CDR2 SQIVND (reference sequence). V gave up 3 bases and J gave up 4 bases; unmatched junction bases: 6. CDR3 size: 15 residues. This CDR3 is CASSITLAGVYEQYF. The CDR3 DNA sequence: TGTGCCAGTAGTATTACGCTAGCGGGAGTGTACGAGCAGTACTTC.

The chain is built from TRBV6-5 and TRBJ1-5; 7 bases fit TRBD1. The CDR3 length is 14 residues. The germline V gene has CDR1 MNHEY and CDR2 SVGAGI. The V and J ends lost 6 bases and 6 bases, in that order; junction bases with no gene match: 8. CDR3 in amino acids: CASRNRGGGQPQHF. CDR3 DNA sequence: TGTGCCAGCAGGAACAGGGGAGGCGGTCAGCCCCAGCATTTT.

The chain is built from TRBV9 and TRBJ2-3; no clear D gene. The CDR3 sequence is 14 residues long. V shed 0 bases and J shed 0 bases, with 5 bases lying between them. CDR1 is SGDLS, CDR2 YYNGEE, per germline. The CDR3 bases are TGTGCCAGCAGCGTAGGTCTGAGCACAGATACGCAGTATTTT. Translating gives CASSVGLSTDTQYF.

The chain joins TRBV5-1 to TRBJ2-3; TRBD2 is a possible D gene (6 bases). The CDR3 is 16 residues long. Germline CDR1 reads SGHRS; CDR2 reads YFSETQ. Trimming cost V 5 bases and J 4 bases, with 20 bases left between them. This chain's CDR3 is CASREIGGSRADTQYF. DNA of the CDR3: TGCGCCAGCAGGGAAATAGGAGGGAGCAGGGCAGATACGCAGTATTTT.

This chain joins TRBV4-3 and TRBJ2-1, with 9 bases fitting TRBD2. Germline V gene data show CDR1 as LGHNA and CDR2 as YSLEER. This CDR3 contains 18 residues. The V and J ends lost 0 bases and 4 bases, in that order; junction bases with no gene match: 10. CDR3 nucleotides: TGCGCCAGCAGCCAAGATAGTGCGGGGGGGATGAGGTACAATGAGCAGTTCTTC. Translation gives CASSQDSAGGMRYNEQFF.

This chain connects TRBV19 to TRBJ1-4; D ambiguous. Germline loops: CDR1 LNHDA, CDR2 SQIVND (reference sequence). The length of the CDR3 is 13 residues. Trimming took off 4 bases at V and 7 bases at J, with 10 bases between the two ends. In nucleotides, the CDR3 is TGTGCCAGTAGTACTGAGTCGGGTGAAAAACTGTTTTTT. This encodes CASSTESGEKLFF. Using reference TRBV19 and TRBJ1-4 for the parts outside the CDR3, the full variable domain is DGGITQSPKYLFRKEGQNVTLSCEQNLNHDAMYWYRQDPGQGLRLIYYSQIVNDFQKGDIAEGYSVSREKKESFPLTVTSAQKNPTAFYLCASSTESGEKLFFGSGTQLSVL.